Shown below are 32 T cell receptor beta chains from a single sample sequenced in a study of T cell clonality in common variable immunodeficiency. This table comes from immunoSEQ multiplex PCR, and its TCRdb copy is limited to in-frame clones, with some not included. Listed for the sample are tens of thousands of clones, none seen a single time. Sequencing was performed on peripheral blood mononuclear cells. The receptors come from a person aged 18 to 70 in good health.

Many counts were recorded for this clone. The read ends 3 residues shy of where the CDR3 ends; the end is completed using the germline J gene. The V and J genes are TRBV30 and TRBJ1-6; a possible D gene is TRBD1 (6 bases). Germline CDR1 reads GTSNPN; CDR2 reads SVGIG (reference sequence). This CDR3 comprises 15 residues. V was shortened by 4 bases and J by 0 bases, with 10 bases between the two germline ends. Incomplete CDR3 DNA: TGTGCCTGGATGGGGGCGAGCTCCTATAATTCACCC. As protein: CAWMGASSYNSP. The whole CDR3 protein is CAWMGASSYNSPLHF.

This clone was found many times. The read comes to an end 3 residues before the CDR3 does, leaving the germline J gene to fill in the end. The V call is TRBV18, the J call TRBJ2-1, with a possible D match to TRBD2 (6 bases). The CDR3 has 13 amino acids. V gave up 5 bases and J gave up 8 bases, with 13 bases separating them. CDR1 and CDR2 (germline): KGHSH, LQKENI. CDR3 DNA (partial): TGTGCCAGCTCATGGAGGGTGTGGGATGAG. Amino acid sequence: CASSWRVWDE. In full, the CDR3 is CASSWRVWDEQFF.

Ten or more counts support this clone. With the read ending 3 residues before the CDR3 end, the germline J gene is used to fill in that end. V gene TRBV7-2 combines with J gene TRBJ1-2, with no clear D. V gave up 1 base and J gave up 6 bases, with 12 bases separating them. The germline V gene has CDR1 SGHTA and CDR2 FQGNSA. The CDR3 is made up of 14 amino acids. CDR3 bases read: TGTGCCAGCAGCTTAGTCGACGGGCGGGATGGC. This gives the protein CASSLVDGRDG. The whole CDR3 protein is CASSLVDGRDGYTF.

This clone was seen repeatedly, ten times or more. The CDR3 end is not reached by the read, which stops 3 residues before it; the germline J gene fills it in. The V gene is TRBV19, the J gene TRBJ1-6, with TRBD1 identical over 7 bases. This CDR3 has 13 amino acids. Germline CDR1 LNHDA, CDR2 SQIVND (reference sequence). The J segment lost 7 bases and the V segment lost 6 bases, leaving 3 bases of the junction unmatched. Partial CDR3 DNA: TGTGCCAGTAGCGGGACAGTGAATTCACCC. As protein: CASSGTVNSP. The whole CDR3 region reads CASSGTVNSPLHF.

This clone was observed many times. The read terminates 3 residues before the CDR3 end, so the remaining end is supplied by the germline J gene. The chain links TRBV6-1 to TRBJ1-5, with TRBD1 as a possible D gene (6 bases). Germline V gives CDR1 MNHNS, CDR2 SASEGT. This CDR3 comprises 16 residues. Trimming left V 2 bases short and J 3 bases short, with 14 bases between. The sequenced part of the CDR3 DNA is TGTGCCAGCAGTGAAATAGGGGGTGGCCTCAATCAGCCC. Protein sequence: CASSEIGGGLNQP. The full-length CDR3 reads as CASSEIGGGLNQPQHF.

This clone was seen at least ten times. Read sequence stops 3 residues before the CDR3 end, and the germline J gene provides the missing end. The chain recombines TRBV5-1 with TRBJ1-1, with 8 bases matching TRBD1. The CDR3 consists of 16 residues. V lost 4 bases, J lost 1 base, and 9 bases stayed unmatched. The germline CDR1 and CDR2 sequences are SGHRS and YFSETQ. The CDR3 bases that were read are TGCGCCAGCAGCCCACGGACTGACAGGGGGAACACTGAA. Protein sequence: CASSPRTDRGNTE. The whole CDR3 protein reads CASSPRTDRGNTEAFF.

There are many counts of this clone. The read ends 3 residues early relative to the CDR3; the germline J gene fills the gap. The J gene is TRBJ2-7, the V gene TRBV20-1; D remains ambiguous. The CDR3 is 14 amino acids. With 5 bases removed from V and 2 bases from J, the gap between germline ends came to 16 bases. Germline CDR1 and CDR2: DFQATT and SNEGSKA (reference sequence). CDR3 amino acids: CSAPNRQSTYEQYF. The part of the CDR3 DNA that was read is TGCAGTGCTCCGAACAGACAATCAACCTACGAG.

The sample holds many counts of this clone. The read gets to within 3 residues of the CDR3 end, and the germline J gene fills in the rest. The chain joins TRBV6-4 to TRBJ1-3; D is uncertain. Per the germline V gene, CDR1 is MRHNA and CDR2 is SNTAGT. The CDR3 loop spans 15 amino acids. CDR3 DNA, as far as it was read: TGTGCCAGCAGTGACGCTACTAGCGGAGGGATACGC. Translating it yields CASSDATSGGIR. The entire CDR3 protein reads CASSDATSGGIRIYF.

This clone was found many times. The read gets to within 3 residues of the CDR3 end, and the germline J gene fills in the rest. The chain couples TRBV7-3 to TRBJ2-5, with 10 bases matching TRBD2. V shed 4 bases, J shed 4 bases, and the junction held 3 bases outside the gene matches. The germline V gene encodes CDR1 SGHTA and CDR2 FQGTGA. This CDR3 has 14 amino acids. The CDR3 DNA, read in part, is TGTGCCAGCAGCTCTAGCGGGAGAGGAGAGACC. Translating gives CASSSSGRGET. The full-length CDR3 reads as CASSSSGRGETQYF.

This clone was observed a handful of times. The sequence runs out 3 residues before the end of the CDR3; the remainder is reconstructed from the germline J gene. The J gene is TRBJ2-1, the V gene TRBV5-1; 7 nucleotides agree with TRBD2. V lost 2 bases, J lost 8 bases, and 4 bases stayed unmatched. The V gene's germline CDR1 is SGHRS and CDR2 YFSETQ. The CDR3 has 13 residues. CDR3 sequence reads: CASSFITSDEQFF. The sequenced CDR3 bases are TGCGCCAGCAGCTTCATCACTAGCGATGAG.

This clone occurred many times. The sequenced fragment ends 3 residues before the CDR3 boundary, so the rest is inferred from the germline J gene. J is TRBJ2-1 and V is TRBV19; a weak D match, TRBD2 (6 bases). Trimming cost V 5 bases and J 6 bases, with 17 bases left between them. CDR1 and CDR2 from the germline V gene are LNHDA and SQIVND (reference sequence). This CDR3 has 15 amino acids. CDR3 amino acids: CASSPQGLEGNEQFF. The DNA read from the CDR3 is TGTGCCAGTAGTCCGCAGGGACTCGAAGGCAATGAG.

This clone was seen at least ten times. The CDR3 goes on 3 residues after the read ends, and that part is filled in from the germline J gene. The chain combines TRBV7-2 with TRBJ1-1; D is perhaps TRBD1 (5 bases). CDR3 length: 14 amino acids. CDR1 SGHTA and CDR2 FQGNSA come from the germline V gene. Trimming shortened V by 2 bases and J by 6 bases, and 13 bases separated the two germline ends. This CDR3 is CASSLTRDSSEAFF. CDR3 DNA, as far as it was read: TGTGCCAGCAGCTTAACGAGGGACTCCTCTGAA. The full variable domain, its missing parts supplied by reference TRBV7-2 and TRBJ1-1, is GAGVSQSPSNKVTEKGKDVELRCDPISGHTALYWYRQSLGQGLEFLIYFQGNSAPDKSGLPSDRFSAERTGGSVSTLTIQRTQQEDSAVYLCASSLTRDSSEAFFGQGTRLTVV.

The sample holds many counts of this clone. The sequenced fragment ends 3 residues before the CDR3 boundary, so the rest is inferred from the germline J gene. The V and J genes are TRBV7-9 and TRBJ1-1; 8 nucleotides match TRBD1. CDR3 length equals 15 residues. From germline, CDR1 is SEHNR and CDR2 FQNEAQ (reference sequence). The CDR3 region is CASRDSDRASGGAFF. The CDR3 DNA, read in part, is TGTGCCAGCAGAGATTCGGACAGGGCTTCCGGCGGA.

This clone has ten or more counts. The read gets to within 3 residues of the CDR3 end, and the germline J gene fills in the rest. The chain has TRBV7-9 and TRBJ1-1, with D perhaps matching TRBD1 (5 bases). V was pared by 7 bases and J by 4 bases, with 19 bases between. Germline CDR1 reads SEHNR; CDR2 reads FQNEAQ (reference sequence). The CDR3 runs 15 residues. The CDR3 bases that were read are TGTGCCAGCACTCTAGGGGTGACTTTGGGCACTGAA. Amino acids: CASTLGVTLGTE. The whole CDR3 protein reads CASTLGVTLGTEAFF.

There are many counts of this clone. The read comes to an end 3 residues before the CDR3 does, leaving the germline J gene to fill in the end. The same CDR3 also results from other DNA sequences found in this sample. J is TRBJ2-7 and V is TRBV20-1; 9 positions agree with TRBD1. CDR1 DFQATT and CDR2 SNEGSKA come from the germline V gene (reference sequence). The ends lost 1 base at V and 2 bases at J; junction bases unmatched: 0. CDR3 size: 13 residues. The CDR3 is CSARGDRAYEQYF. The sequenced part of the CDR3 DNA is TGCAGTGCTAGAGGGGACAGGGCCTACGAG.

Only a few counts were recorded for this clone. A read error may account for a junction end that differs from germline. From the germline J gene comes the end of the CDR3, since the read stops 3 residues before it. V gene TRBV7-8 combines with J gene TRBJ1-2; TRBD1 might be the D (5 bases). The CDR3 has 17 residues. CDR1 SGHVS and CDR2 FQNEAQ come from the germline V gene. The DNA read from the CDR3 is TGTGCCGGCAGCTTAGCGTTTGGGGGGAAGCCTTCCTATGGC. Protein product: CAGSLAFGGKPSYG. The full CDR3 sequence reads CAGSLAFGGKPSYGYTF.

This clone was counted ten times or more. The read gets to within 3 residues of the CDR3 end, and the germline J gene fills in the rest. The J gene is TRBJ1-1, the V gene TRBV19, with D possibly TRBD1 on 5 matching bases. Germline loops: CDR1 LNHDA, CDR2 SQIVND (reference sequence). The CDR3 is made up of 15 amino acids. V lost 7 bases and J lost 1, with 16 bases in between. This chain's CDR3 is CASNAVKDRNTEAFF. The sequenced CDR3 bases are TGTGCCAGTAACGCCGTGAAAGACAGGAACACTGAA.

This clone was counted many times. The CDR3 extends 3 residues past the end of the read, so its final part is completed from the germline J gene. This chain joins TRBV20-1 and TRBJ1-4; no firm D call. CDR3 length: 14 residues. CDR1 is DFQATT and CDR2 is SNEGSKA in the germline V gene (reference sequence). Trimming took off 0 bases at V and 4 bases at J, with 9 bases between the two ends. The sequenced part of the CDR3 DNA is TGCAGTGCTAGAGATCCCACAGTTAATGAAAAA. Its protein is CSARDPTVNEK. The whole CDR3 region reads CSARDPTVNEKLFF.

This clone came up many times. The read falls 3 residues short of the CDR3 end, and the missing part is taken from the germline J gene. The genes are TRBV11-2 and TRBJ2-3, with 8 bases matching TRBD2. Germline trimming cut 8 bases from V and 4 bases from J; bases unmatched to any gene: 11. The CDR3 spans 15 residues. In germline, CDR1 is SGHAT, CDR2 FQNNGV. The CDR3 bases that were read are TGTGCCAGCCACGGGGGAAGCGGGAGCGCAGATACG. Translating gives CASHGGSGSADT. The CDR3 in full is CASHGGSGSADTQYF.

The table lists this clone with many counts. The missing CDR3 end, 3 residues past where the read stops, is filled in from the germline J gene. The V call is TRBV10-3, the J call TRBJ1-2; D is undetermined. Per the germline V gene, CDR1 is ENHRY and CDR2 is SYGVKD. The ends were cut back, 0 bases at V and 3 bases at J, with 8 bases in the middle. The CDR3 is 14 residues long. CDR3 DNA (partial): TGTGCCATCAGTGAGTCCACAGAGTACTATGGC. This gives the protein CAISESTEYYG. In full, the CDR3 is CAISESTEYYGYTF.

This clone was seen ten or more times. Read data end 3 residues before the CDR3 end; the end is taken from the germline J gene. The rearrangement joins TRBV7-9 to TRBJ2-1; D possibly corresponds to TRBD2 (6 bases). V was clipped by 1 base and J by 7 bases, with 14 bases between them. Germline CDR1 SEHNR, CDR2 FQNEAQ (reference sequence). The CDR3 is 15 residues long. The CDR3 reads CASSLGPPGLNEQFF. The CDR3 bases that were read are TGTGCCAGCAGCTTAGGCCCACCGGGACTTAATGAG. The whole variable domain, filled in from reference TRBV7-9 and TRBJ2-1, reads DTGVSQNPRHKITKRGQNVTFRCDPISEHNRLYWYRQTLGQGPEFLTYFQNEAQLEKSRLLSDRFSAERPKGSFSTLEIQRTEQGDSAMYLCASSLGPPGLNEQFFGPGTRLTVL.

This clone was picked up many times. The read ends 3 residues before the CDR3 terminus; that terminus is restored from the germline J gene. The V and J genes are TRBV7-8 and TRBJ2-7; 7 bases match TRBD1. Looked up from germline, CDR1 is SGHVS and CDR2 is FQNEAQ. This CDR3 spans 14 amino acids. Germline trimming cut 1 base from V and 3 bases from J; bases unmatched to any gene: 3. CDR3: CASSLGPGGYEQYF. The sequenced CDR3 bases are TGTGCCAGCAGCTTAGGTCCAGGGGGCTACGAG. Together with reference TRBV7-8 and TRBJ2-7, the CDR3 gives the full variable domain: GAGVSQSPRYKVAKRGQDVALRCDPISGHVSLFWYQQALGQGPEFLTYFQNEAQLDKSGLPSDRFFAERPEGSVSTLKIQRTQQEDSAVYLCASSLGPGGYEQYFGPGTRLTVT.

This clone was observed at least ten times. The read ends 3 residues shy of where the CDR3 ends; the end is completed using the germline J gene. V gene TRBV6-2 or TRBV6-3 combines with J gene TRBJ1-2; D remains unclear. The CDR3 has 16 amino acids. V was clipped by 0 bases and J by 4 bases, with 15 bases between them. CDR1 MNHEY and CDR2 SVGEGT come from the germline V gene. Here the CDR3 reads CASSYSGQVISYGYTF. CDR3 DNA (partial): TGTGCCAGCAGTTACTCAGGGCAGGTTATCAGCTATGGC.

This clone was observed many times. The CDR3 spells CASSPGGAGDEKLFF. Partial CDR3 DNA: TGCGCCAGCAGCCCCGGAGGGGCTGGGGATGAAAAA. The rearrangement uses TRBV5-1 and TRBJ1-4; TRBD1 might be the D (5 bases). The read comes to an end 3 residues before the CDR3 does, leaving the germline J gene to fill in the end. The V gene lost 4 bases and the J gene lost 6 bases, with 16 bases spanning the gap. The CDR3 is made up of 15 amino acids. Looked up from germline, CDR1 is SGHRS and CDR2 is YFSETQ.

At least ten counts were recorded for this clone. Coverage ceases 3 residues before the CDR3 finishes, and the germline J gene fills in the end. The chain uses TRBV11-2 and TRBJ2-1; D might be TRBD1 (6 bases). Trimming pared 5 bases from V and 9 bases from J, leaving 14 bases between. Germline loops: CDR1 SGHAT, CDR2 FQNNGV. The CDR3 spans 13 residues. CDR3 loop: CASSPQGPGEQFF. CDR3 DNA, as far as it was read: TGTGCCAGCAGCCCACAGGGCCCCGGTGAG. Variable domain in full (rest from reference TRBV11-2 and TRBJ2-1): EAGVAQSPRYKIIEKRQSVAFWCNPISGHATLYWYQQILGQGPKLLIQFQNNGVVDDSQLPKDRFSAERLKGVDSTLKIQPAKLEDSAVYLCASSPQGPGEQFFGPGTRLTVL.

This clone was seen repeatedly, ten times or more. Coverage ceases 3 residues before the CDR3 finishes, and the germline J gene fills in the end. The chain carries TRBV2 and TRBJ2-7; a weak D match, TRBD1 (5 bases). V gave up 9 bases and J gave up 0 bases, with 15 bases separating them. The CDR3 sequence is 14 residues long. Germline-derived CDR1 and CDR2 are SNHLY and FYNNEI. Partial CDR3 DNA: TGTGCCAGTGTGCCTCGCAGGGACTCCTACGAG. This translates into CASVPRRDSYE. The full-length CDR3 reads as CASVPRRDSYEQYF.

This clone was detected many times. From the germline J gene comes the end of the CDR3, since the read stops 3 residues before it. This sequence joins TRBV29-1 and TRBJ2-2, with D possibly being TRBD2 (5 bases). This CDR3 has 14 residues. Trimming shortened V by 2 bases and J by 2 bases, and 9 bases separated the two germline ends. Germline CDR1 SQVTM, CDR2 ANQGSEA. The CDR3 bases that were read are TGCAGCGTTGAACGCGGGTACAACACCGGGGAG. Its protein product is CSVERGYNTGE. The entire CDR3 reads CSVERGYNTGELFF.

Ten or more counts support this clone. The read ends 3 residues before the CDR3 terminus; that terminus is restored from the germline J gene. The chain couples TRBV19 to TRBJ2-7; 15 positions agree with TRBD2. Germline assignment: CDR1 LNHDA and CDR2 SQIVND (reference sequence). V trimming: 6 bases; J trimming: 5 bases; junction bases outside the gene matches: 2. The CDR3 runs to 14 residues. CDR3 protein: CASSGLAGGNEQYF. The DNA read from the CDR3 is TGTGCCAGTAGCGGACTAGCGGGGGGGAACGAG.

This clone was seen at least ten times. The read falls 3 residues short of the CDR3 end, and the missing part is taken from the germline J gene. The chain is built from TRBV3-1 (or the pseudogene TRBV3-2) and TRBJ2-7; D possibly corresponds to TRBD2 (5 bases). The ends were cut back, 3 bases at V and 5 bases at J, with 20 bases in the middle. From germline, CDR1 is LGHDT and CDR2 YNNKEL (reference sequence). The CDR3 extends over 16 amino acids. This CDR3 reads CASSQRNLGLWHEQYF. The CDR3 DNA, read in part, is TGTGCCAGCAGCCAGCGAAACCTAGGACTTTGGCACGAG.

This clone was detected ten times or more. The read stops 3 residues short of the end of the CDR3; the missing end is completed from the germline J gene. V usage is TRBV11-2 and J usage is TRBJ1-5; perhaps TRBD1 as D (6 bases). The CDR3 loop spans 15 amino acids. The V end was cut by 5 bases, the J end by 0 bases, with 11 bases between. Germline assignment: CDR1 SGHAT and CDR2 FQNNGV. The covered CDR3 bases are TGTGCCAGCAGCACGGGACACTTTAGCAATCAGCCC. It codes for CASSTGHFSNQP. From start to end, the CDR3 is CASSTGHFSNQPQHF.

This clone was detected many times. CDR3 DNA (partial): TGTGCCAGCAACCAAGTAGGGGGCCTCTATGGC. Its protein is CASNQVGGLYG. The CDR3, in full, reads CASNQVGGLYGYTF. J is TRBJ1-2 and V is TRBV28, with TRBD1 matching over 7 bases. The read terminates 3 residues ahead of where the CDR3 ends, so the germline J gene completes it. With V trimmed by 7 bases and J by 4 bases, 9 bases remained unmatched. This CDR3 spans 14 amino acids. The V gene's germline CDR1 is MDHEN and CDR2 SYDVKM.

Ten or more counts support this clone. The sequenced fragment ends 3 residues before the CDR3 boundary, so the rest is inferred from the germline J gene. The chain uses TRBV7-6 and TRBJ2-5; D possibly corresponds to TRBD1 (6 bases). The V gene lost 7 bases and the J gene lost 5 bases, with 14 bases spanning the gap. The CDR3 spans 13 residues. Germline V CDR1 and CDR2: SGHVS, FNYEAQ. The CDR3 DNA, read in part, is TGTGCCAGCACCCATCCAGGGGCTGAGACC. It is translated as CASTHPGAET. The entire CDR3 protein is CASTHPGAETQYF.